One sample yielded the 21 T cell receptor beta chains listed below, sequenced in a study of CD8+ T cells in alopecia areata. Stated treatment: oral pan-JAK inhibitor, 5-10 mg twice daily. Extracted RNA was reverse transcribed into cDNA, the sequencing template. Some clones are missing from TCRdb's copy, which holds only in-frame ones; the method was immunoSEQ multiplex PCR. The sample has about 64,000 clones, around 45% seen once. Sequencing was performed on CD8+ T cells sorted from blood, taken between weeks 36 and 40, from a patient treated with tofacitinib. These receptors were collected from a human donor with alopecia areata.

This rearrangement joins TRBV5-1 to TRBJ2-2, with a tentative D call TRBD1 (5 bases). The CDR3 has 17 amino acids. The ends were cut back, 0 bases at V and 0 bases at J, with 12 bases in the middle. Germline CDR1 reads SGHRS; CDR2 reads YFSETQ. CDR3 in DNA: TGCGCCAGCAGCTTGGCCCTAGGGGTCCCGAACACCGGGGAGCTGTTTTTT. Translating it yields CASSLALGVPNTGELFF.

The rearrangement links TRBV10-2 to TRBJ1-1; D not certain. The CDR3 length is 14 residues. V was trimmed by 7 bases and J by 0 bases, leaving 12 bases between them. The germline V gene has CDR1 WSHSY and CDR2 SAAADI. DNA for the CDR3: TGCGCCAGCAACGGTCTGGGCATGAACACTGAAGCTTTCTTT. Translation: CASNGLGMNTEAFF.

The chain carries TRBV4-1 and TRBJ2-7; TRBD1 matches 9 bases. Germline CDR1 MGHRA, CDR2 YSYEKL. The V and J ends lost 3 bases and 2 bases, in that order; junction bases with no gene match: 5. The CDR3 covers 15 residues. CDR3 sequence: CASSQRRTGAYEQYF. CDR3 nucleotide sequence: TGCGCCAGCAGCCAGCGTAGGACAGGGGCCTACGAGCAGTACTTC.

CDR3 residues: CATSRGGGQGTEAFF. The CDR3 DNA follows: TGTGCCACCAGCAGGGGCGGGGGGCAGGGCACTGAAGCTTTCTTT. The rearrangement links TRBV15 to TRBJ1-1; D is perhaps TRBD1 (6 bases). Germline values: CDR1 LNHNV, CDR2 YYDKDF (reference sequence). V lost 3 bases and J 4 bases, leaving 15 bases between the germline ends. The CDR3 covers 15 residues.

The chain couples TRBV14 to TRBJ2-1; D is undetermined. V lost 3 bases to trimming and J lost 0 bases, with 9 bases between them. The CDR3 spans 15 residues. CDR1 is SGHDN, CDR2 FVKESK, per germline. This CDR3 is CASSHRPSSYNEQFF. In nucleotides, the CDR3 is TGTGCCAGCAGCCACCGCCCGAGCTCCTACAATGAGCAGTTCTTC.

The chain couples TRBV4-1 to TRBJ2-1; TRBD2 aligns across 7 bases. CDR1 is MGHRA, CDR2 YSYEKL, per germline. The CDR3 is 16 amino acids. The J segment lost 7 bases and the V segment lost 0 bases, leaving 9 bases of the junction unmatched. The CDR3 sequence: CASSQESAGAQNEQFF. CDR3 sequence (DNA): TGCGCCAGCAGCCAAGAATCCGCGGGAGCTCAAAATGAGCAGTTCTTC.

This clone has only a few counts. The genes are TRBV7-3 and TRBJ2-2, with TRBD1 matching over 7 bases. CDR1 SGHTA and CDR2 FQGTGA come from the germline V gene. There are 16 residues in the CDR3. The trim removed 5 bases at V and 3 bases at J, leaving 9 bases unmatched. The CDR3 protein is CASSTQGRGHTGELFF. CDR3 nucleotide sequence: TGTGCCAGCAGCACACAGGGAAGGGGGCACACCGGGGAGCTGTTTTTT. Full variable domain (outside the CDR3, taken from reference TRBV7-3 and TRBJ2-2): GAGVSQTPSNKVTEKGKYVELRCDPISGHTALYWYRQSLGQGPEFLIYFQGTGAADDSGLPNDRFFAVRPEGSVSTLKIQRTERGDSAVYLCASSTQGRGHTGELFFGEGSRLTVL.

This clone has more than one count but fewer than ten. The V and J genes are TRBV7-6 and TRBJ2-7; 7 nucleotides match TRBD1. Germline CDR1 is SGHVS and CDR2 is FNYEAQ. The CDR3 is 15 amino acids. Unmatched junction bases numbered 8, after V lost 5 bases and J lost 1 base. The CDR3 is CASSLFAGGSYEQYF. The CDR3 nucleotides read TGTGCCAGCAGCCTGTTCGCAGGGGGATCCTACGAGCAGTACTTC.

This clone occurred a few times. The rearrangement links TRBV9 to TRBJ2-3; TRBD2 matches at 13 bases. Losses at the gene ends were 2 bases for V and 2 bases for J; bases not matched to a gene: 2. From germline, CDR1 is SGDLS and CDR2 YYNGEE. This CDR3 region has 16 residues. The CDR3 reads CASSVGLAGATDTQYF. In nucleotides, the CDR3 is TGTGCCAGCAGCGTCGGACTAGCGGGAGCCACAGATACGCAGTATTTT.

The chain carries TRBV5-6 and TRBJ1-2; 10 bases are shared with TRBD1. Germline V gives CDR1 SGHDT, CDR2 YYEEEE. V shed 0 bases and J 13 bases; nucleotides not matched to a gene: 6. The CDR3 consists of 13 residues. The CDR3 protein is CASSLGTGGSGTF. The CDR3 DNA reads TGTGCCAGCAGCTTGGGGACAGGGGGATCCGGCACCTTC.

The V and J genes are TRBV30 and TRBJ1-5, with D maybe TRBD1 (5 bases). Germline assignment: CDR1 GTSNPN and CDR2 SVGIG (reference sequence). V was shortened by 0 bases and J by 5 bases, with 23 bases between the two germline ends. The CDR3 extends over 18 amino acids. The CDR3: CAWSVNGGVSFRHQPQHF. Here the CDR3 DNA reads TGTGCCTGGAGTGTGAATGGGGGGGTATCCTTCCGGCATCAGCCCCAGCATTTT.

The V gene is TRBV30, the J gene TRBJ2-1; TRBD2 agrees at 8 bases. J lost 6 bases, V lost 0 bases, and 7 bases had no gene match. The CDR3 extends over 15 amino acids. Germline V gene sequence: CDR1 GTSNPN, CDR2 SVGIG (reference sequence). CDR3 DNA sequence: TGTGCCTGGAGTGTACCTGAGCGGGAGTCCAATGAGCAGTTCTTC. Translated: CAWSVPERESNEQFF.

CDR3 sequence: CASSLVGRGHLREQYF. The CDR3 DNA reads TGTGCCAGCAGCTTAGTCGGCAGGGGACACCTACGAGAGCAGTACTTC. The chain joins TRBV7-6 to TRBJ2-7; D is possibly TRBD1 (6 bases). This CDR3 contains 16 residues. The germline CDR1 and CDR2 sequences are SGHVS and FNYEAQ. Trimming cost V 1 base and J 7 bases, with 20 bases left between them.

Notes on this clone: At the DNA level, this CDR3 is encoded by other sequences in the same sample as well. The V call is TRBV5-6, the J call TRBJ2-7; 8 bases are a match to TRBD1. CDR1 is SGHDT and CDR2 is YYEEEE in the germline V gene. The V gene end was trimmed by 4 bases and the J gene end by 0 bases; junction bases not matched to a gene: 3. The CDR3 has 14 residues. DNA of the CDR3: TGTGCCAGCAGCCCAGGACAGGGCTCCTACGAGCAGTACTTC. It specifies CASSPGQGSYEQYF.

This clone appeared a few times. V and J are TRBV14 and TRBJ2-5; D remains unclear. Trimming shortened V by 1 base and J by 4 bases, and 10 bases separated the two germline ends. The CDR3 has 14 residues. The germline V gene has CDR1 SGHDN and CDR2 FVKESK. CDR3 sequence: CASSQVYGLETQYF. In DNA form, the CDR3 reads TGTGCCAGCAGCCAAGTGTATGGTCTAGAGACCCAGTACTTC.

The chain uses TRBV27 and TRBJ1-1; D not certain. V shed 6 bases and J shed 1 base, with 12 bases lying between them. This CDR3 contains 14 residues. CDR1 is MNHEY and CDR2 is SMNVEV in the germline V gene (reference sequence). The CDR3 region is CASSPYGGNTEAFF. CDR3 DNA sequence: TGTGCCAGCAGCCCCTACGGTGGGAACACTGAAGCTTTCTTT.

The chain is built from TRBV4-1 and TRBJ2-1, with D unclear. The CDR3 spans 15 residues. Germline-derived CDR1 and CDR2 are MGHRA and YSYEKL. Trimming stripped 4 bases from V and 0 bases from J, with 10 bases between. The CDR3 sequence: CASSRVQSSYNEQFF. CDR3 sequence (DNA): TGCGCCAGCAGCCGGGTACAGAGCTCCTACAATGAGCAGTTCTTC.

This chain connects TRBV30 to TRBJ2-1; D gene ambiguous. V lost 2 bases and J 8 bases, leaving 10 bases between the germline ends. Germline-derived CDR1 and CDR2 are GTSNPN and SVGIG (reference sequence). The CDR3 runs to 12 residues. CDR3 bases: TGTGCCTGGAGTTCTCCGAGGTATGAGCAGTTCTTC. Translation gives CAWSSPRYEQFF.

This chain links TRBV9 with TRBJ2-3; the D is unclear. Germline V gene lookup returns CDR1 SGDLS and CDR2 YYNGEE. Trimming left V 4 bases short and J 0 bases short, with 12 bases between. This CDR3 comprises 15 residues. CDR3: CASSMEPDSTDTQYF. The DNA of the CDR3 is TGTGCCAGCAGCATGGAGCCGGATAGCACAGATACGCAGTATTTT.

The chain is built from TRBV6-5 and TRBJ1-2; D is ambiguous. The germline gives CDR1 MNHEY, CDR2 SVGAGI. This CDR3 comprises 15 residues. V was pared by 2 bases and J by 1 base, with 11 bases between. The CDR3 reads CASSYRASINYGYTF. CDR3 bases: TGTGCCAGCAGTTACAGGGCCTCCATTAACTATGGCTACACCTTC.

This clone turned up a few times. The V gene is TRBV12-5, the J gene TRBJ1-2; 8 bases agree with TRBD1. V lost 5 bases and J lost 5; bases outside the gene matches: 13. The CDR3 consists of 16 residues. Germline CDR1 LGHNT, CDR2 FRNRAP. CDR3 region: CASGPPPQGARYGYTF. CDR3 bases: TGTGCTAGTGGTCCGCCTCCTCAGGGGGCGCGTTATGGCTACACCTTC. Using reference TRBV12-5 and TRBJ1-2 for the parts outside the CDR3, the full variable domain is DARVTQTPRHKVTEMGQEVTMRCQPILGHNTVFWYRQTMMQGLELLAYFRNRAPLDDSGMPKDRFSAEMPDATLATLKIQPSEPRDSAVYFCASGPPPQGARYGYTFGSGTRLTVV.